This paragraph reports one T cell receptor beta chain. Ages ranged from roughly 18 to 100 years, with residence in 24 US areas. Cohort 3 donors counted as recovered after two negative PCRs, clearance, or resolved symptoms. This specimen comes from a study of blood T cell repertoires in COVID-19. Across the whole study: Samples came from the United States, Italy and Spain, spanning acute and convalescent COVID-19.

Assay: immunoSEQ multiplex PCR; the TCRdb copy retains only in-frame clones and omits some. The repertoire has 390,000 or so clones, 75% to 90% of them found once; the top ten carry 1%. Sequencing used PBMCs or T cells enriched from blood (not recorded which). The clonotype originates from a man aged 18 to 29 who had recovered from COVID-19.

The chain's CDR3 is CASSPPTGGDCAGELFF. DNA of the CDR3: TGTGCCAGCAGCCCCCCGACAGGGGGCGATTGTGCCGGGGAGCTGTTTTTT. This chain uses TRBV3-1 (or the pseudogene TRBV3-2) with TRBJ2-2; 10 bases are a match to TRBD1. From germline, CDR1 is LGHDT and CDR2 YNNKEL (reference sequence). The CDR3 is 17 amino acids. Germline trimming cut 4 bases from V and 6 bases from J; bases unmatched to any gene: 11.